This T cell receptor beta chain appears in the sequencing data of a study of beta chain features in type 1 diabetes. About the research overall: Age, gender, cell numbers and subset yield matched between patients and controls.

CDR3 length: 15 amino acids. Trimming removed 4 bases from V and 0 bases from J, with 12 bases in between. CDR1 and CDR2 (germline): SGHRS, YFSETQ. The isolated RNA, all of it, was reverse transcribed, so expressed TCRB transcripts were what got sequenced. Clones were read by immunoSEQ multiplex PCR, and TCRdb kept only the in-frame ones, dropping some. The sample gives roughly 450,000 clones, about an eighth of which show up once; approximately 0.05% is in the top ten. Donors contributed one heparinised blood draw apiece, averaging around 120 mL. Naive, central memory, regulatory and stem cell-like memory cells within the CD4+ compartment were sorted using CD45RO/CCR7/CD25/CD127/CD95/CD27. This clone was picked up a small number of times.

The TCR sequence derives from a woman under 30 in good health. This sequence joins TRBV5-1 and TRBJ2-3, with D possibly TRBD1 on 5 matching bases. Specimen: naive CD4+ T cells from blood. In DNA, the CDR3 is TGCGCCAGCAGCCTAGACAGAAGCAGCACAGATACGCAGTATTTT. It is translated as CASSLDRSSTDTQYF.